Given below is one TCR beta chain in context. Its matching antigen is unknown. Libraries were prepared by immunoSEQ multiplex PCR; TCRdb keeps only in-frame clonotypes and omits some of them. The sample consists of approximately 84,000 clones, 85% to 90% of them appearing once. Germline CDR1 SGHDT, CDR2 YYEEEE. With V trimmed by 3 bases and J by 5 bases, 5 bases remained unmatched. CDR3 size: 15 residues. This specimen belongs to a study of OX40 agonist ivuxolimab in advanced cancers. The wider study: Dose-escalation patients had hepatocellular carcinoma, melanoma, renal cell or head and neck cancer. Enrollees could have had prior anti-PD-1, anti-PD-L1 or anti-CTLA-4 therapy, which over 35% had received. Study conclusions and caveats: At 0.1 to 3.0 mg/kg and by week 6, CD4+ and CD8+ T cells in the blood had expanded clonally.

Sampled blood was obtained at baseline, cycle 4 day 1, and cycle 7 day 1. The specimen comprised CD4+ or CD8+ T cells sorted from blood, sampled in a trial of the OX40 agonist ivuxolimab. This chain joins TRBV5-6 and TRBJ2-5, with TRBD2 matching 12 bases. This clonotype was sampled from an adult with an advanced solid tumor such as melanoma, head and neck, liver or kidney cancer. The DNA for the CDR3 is TGTGCCAGCAGCTCACTAGCGGGAGGAGGTGAGACCCAGTACTTC. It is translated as CASSSLAGGGETQYF.